This T cell receptor beta chain was profiled in a study of identical twins. General study findings and limits: Findings came from cross-sectional statistics, without long-term follow-up of donors.

V lost 4 bases and J lost 5; bases outside the gene matches: 15. From germline, CDR1 is SQVTM and CDR2 ANQGSEA. The CDR3 extends over 17 amino acids. cDNA molecules carried unique molecular identifiers, and template switching added a universal primer site. From the 5' RACE reads, TCRdb called clonotypes with MiXCR, one entry per CDR3 protein. There are 570,000 or so distinct CDR3 sequences in the sample; roughly 9.9% occur only once, and 3% lies in the top ten. The sample holds a few counts of this clonotype. Its antigen remains unknown. These data were likewise used in another study, on yellow fever vaccine responses in identical twins. That work states: Twins reportedly showed a vaccine T cell response that seemed partly convergent and partly personalized.

The clonotype comes from a young woman in good health. What was sequenced was PBMCs. The chain links TRBV29-1 to TRBJ2-1; the match to TRBD2 covers 9 bases. This CDR3 reads CSVGASGNSLGHNEQFF. Written as DNA, the CDR3 is TGCAGCGTTGGAGCTAGCGGGAACTCTCTTGGCCACAATGAGCAGTTCTTC.